Presented here are 3 T cell receptor beta chains from one specimen sequenced in a study of blood T cell repertoires in COVID-19 (dated by TCRdb to about 2020). The protocol used for the library was the immunoSEQ multiplex PCR assay. The table was pulled from immuneACCESS by TCRdb, which kept in-frame rearrangements only. Such tables lose some clones; where checked, under half of the loss comes from unresolved V genes, and the rest has no known cause. The sample data list about 76,000 clones, and more than 75% of these were observed just once. Roughly a sixth of the sample lies in the top ten. Sequenced material: peripheral blood. These receptors originate from a human donor in a cohort sampled during active COVID-19.

J is TRBJ2-5 and V is TRBV2; D perhaps matches TRBD1 (6 bases). The CDR3 runs to 13 residues. The germline V gene encodes CDR1 SNHLY and CDR2 FYNNEI. V dropped 10 bases and J dropped 2 bases, with 14 bases sitting between them. The CDR3 DNA sequence: TGTGCCACTACGCTAGGGGGACAAGAGACCCAGTACTTC. Amino acid sequence: CATTLGGQETQYF.

There are many counts of this clone. J is TRBJ1-1 and V is TRBV6-1, with D possibly being TRBD1 (5 bases). The CDR3 runs to 16 residues. In germline, CDR1 is MNHNS, CDR2 SASEGT. V lost 1 base and J lost 5, with 17 bases in between. Written as DNA, the CDR3 is TGTGCCAGCAGTGAAGTGGCGTCGGGGCGGGGGACTGAAGCTTTCTTT. This translates into CASSEVASGRGTEAFF.

The chain recombines TRBV14 with TRBJ1-6; no reliable D call. Per germline, CDR1 SGHDN and CDR2 FVKESK. The CDR3 totals 16 residues. V lost 4 bases to trimming and J lost 8 bases, with 18 bases between them. The chain's CDR3 is CASSPMPAAKHSPLHF. The CDR3 coding sequence is TGTGCCAGCAGCCCCATGCCGGCGGCCAAACATTCACCCCTCCACTTT. The whole variable domain, filled in from reference TRBV14 and TRBJ1-6, reads EAGVTQFPSHSVIEKGQTVTLRCDPISGHDNLYWYRRVMGKEIKFLLHFVKESKQDESGMPNNRFLAERTGGTYSTLKVQPAELEDSGVYFCASSPMPAAKHSPLHFGNGTRLTVT.